The present TCR beta chain was sequenced within a study of identical twins. General observations from the study: Out-of-frame sharing of TCR alpha in monozygotic twins was underestimated by models.

Germline assignment: CDR1 DFQATT and CDR2 SNEGSKA (reference sequence). Trimming took off 0 bases at V and 9 bases at J, with 11 bases between the two ends. CDR3 length: 13 amino acids. TCRdb ran MiXCR on the 5' RACE reads and lists one entry per CDR3 protein. The sample shows roughly 690,000 distinct CDR3 sequences, approximately 6.1% of them seen only once. This clonotype was recorded at least ten times. Antigen unknown. The specimen sequenced was naive T cells sorted from blood. V usage is TRBV20-1 and J usage is TRBJ2-2, with D uncertain. The TCR sequence derives from a man between 18 and 29 years old in good health. Here the CDR3 reads CSARERDGRELFF. The CDR3 DNA reads TGCAGTGCTAGAGAAAGGGATGGTAGGGAGCTGTTTTTT.